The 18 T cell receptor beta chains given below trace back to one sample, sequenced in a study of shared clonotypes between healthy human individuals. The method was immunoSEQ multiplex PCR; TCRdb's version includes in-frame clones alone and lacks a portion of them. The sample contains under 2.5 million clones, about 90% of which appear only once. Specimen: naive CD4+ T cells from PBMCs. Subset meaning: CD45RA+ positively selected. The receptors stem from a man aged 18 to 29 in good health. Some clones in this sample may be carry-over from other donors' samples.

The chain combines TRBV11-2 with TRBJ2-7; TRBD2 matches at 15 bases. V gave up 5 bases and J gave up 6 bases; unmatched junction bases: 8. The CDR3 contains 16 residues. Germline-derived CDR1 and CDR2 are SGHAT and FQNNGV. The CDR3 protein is CASSIGLAGGTGEQYF. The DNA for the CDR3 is TGTGCCAGCAGCATAGGACTAGCGGGGGGGACGGGCGAGCAGTACTTC.

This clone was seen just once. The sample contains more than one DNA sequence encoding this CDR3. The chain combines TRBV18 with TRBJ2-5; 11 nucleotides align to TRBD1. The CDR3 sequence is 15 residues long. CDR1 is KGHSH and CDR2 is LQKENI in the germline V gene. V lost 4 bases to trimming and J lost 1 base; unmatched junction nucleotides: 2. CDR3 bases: TGTGCCAGCTCACGCGGACAGGGGGCCCAAGAGACCCAGTACTTC. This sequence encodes CASSRGQGAQETQYF.

CDR3 amino acids: CASNGAGARETQYF. For the CDR3, the DNA is TGTGCCAGCAACGGGGCGGGAGCCAGAGAGACCCAGTACTTC. The chain uses TRBV9 and TRBJ2-5, with 7 positions matching TRBD2. The J segment lost 4 bases and the V segment lost 6 bases, leaving 9 bases of the junction unmatched. CDR3 length: 14 amino acids. Germline-derived CDR1 and CDR2 are SGDLS and YYNGEE.

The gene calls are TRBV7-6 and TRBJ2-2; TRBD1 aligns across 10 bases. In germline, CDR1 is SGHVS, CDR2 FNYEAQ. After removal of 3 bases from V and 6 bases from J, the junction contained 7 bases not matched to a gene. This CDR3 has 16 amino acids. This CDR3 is CASSFMDRGGAGELFF. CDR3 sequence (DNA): TGTGCCAGCAGCTTTATGGACAGGGGGGGCGCCGGGGAGCTGTTTTTT.

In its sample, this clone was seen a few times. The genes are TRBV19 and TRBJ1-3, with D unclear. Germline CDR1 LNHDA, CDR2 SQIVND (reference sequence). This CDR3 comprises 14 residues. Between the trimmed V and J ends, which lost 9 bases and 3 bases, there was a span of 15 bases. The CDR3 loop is CASQNLGNGNTIYF. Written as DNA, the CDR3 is TGTGCCAGCCAAAACCTGGGAAATGGAAACACCATATATTTT.

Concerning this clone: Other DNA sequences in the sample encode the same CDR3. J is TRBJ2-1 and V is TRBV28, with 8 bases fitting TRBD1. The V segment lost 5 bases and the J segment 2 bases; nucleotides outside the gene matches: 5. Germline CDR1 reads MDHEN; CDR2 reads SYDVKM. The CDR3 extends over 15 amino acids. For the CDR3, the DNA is TGTGCCAGCAGTCTTACAGGGGGGACCTACAATGAGCAGTTCTTC. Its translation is CASSLTGGTYNEQFF.

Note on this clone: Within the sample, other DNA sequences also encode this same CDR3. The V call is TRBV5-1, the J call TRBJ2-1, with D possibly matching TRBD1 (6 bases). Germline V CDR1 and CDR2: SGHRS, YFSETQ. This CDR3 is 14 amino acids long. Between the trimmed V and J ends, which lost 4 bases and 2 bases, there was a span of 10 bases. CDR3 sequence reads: CASSLGQTYNEQFF. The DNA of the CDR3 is TGCGCCAGCAGCCTTGGACAGACCTACAATGAGCAGTTCTTC.

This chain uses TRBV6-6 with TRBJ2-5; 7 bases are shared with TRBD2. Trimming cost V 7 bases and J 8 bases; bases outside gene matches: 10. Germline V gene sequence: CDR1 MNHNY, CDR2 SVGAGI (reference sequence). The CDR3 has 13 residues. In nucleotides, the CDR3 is TGTGCCAGCACGGACACAAGCGGGACCACCCAGTACTTC. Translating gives CASTDTSGTTQYF.

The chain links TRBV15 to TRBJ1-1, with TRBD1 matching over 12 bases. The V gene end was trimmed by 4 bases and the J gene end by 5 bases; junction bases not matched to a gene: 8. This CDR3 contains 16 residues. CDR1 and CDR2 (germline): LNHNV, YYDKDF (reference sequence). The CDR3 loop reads CATSIGDRGRGTEAFF. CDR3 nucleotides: TGTGCCACCAGCATAGGGGACAGGGGGCGCGGGACTGAAGCTTTCTTT.

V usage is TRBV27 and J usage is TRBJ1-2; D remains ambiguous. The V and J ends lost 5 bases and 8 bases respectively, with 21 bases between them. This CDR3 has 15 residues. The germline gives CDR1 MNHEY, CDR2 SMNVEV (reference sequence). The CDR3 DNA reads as TGTGCCAGCAGTCTTGACCGGACTGTTAGGAGAGGCTACACCTTC. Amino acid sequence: CASSLDRTVRRGYTF.

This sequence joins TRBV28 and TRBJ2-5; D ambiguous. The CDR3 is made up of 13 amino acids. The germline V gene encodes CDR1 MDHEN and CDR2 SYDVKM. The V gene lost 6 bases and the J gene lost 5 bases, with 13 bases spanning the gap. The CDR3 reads CASSPALGETQYF. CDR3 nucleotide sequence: TGTGCCAGCAGCCCCGCGCTGGGGGAGACCCAGTACTTC. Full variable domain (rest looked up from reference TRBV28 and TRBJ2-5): DVKVTQSSRYLVKRTGEKVFLECVQDMDHENMFWYRQDPGLGLRLIYFSYDVKMKEKGDIPEGYSVSREKKERFSLILESASTNQTSMYLCASSPALGETQYFGPGTRLLVL.

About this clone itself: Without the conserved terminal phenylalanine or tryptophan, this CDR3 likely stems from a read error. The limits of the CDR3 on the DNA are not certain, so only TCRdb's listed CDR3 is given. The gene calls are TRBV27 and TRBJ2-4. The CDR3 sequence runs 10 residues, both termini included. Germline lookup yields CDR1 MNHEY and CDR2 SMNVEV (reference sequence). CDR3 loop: CASSWAARSV.

The CDR3: CASSEFRPSGELFF. The CDR3 coding sequence is TGTGCCAGCAGTGAATTTCGGCCATCCGGGGAGCTGTTTTTT. The V and J genes are TRBV6-1 and TRBJ2-2; D ambiguous. The germline CDR1 and CDR2 sequences are MNHNS and SASEGT. This CDR3 has 14 amino acids. The V end lost 2 bases, the J end lost 6 bases, and 10 bases lay between the germline ends.

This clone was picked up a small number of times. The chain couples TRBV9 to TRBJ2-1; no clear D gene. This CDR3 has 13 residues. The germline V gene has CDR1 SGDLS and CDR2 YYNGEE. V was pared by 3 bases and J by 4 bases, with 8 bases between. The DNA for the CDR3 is TGTGCCAGCAGCGCGGCTAGTTACAATGAGCAGTTCTTC. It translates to CASSAASYNEQFF.

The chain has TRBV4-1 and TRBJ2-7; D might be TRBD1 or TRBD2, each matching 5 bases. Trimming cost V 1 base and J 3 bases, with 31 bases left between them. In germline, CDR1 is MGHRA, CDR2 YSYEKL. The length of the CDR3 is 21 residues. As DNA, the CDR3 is TGCGCCAGCAGCCAAGGTTTCGCAGGGTATCCCGCCGGTCGAGGGTACTACGAGCAGTACTTC. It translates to CASSQGFAGYPAGRGYYEQYF.

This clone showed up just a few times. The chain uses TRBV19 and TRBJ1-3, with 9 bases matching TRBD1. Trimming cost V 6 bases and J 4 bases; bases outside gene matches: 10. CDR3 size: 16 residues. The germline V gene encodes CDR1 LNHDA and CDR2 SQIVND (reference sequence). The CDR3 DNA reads TGTGCCAGTAGCCCGAACCACAGGGGGCTCGGAAACACCATATATTTT. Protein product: CASSPNHRGLGNTIYF.

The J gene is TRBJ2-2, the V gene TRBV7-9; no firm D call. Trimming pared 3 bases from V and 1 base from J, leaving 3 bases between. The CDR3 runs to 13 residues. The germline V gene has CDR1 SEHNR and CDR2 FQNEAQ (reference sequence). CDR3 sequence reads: CASSFLNTGELFF. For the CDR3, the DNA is TGTGCCAGCAGCTTCCTGAACACCGGGGAGCTGTTTTTT. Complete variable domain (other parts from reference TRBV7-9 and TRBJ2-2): DTGVSQNPRHKITKRGQNVTFRCDPISEHNRLYWYRQTLGQGPEFLTYFQNEAQLEKSRLLSDRFSAERPKGSFSTLEIQRTEQGDSAMYLCASSFLNTGELFFGEGSRLTVL.

CDR3: CASDTGTGYQPQHF. The DNA of the CDR3 is TGTGCCAGCGACACCGGGACGGGTTATCAGCCCCAGCATTTT. This chain links TRBV2 with TRBJ1-5; possible D gene TRBD1, 5 bases. Germline CDR1 SNHLY, CDR2 FYNNEI. The CDR3 runs 14 residues. V dropped 8 bases and J dropped 5 bases, with 16 bases sitting between them.